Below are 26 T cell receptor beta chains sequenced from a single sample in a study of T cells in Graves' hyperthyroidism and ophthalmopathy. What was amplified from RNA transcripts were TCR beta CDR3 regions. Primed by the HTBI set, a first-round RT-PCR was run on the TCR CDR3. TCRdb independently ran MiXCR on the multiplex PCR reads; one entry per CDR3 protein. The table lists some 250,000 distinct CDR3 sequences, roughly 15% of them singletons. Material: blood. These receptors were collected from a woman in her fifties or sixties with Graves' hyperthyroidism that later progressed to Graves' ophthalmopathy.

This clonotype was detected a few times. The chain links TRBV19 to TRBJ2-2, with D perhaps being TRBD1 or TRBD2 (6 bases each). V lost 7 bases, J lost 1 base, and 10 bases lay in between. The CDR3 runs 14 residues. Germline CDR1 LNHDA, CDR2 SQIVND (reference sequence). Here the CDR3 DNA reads TGTGCCAGTAAGGGGGGCTTGAACACCGGGGAGCTGTTTTTT. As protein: CASKGGLNTGELFF.

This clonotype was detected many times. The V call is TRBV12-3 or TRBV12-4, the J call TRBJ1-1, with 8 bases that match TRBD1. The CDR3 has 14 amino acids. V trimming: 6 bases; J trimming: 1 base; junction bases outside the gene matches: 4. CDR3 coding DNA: TGTGCCAGCAGGACAGGGGCCCCGAACACTGAAGCTTTCTTT. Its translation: CASRTGAPNTEAFF.

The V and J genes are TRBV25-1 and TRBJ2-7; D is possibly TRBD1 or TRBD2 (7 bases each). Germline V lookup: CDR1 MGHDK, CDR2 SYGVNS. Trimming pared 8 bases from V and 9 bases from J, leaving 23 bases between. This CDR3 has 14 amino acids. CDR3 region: CASALGGGGSVQYF. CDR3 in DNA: TGTGCCAGCGCCTTGGGAGGGGGCGGAAGTGTGCAGTACTTC.

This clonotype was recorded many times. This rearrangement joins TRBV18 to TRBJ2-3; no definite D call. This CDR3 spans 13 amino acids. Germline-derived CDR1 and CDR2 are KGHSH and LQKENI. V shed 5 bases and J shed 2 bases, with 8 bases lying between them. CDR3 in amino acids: CASSSSTTDTQYF. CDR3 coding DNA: TGTGCCAGCTCATCTTCCACCACAGATACGCAGTATTTT.

CDR3 DNA sequence: TGTGCCAGCAGTTCTAGCGGGGTAACCTACAATGAGCAGTTCTTC. It yields the protein CASSSSGVTYNEQFF. This sequence joins TRBV5-6 and TRBJ2-1; 9 bases match TRBD2. The CDR3 spans 15 residues. After removal of 5 bases from V and 2 bases from J, the junction contained 5 bases not matched to a gene. Germline values: CDR1 SGHDT, CDR2 YYEEEE.

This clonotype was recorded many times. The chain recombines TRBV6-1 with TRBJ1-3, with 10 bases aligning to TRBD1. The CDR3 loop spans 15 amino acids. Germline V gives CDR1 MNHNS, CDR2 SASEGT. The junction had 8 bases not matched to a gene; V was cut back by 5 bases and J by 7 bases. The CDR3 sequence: CASSPGTGARNTIYF. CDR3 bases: TGTGCCAGCAGTCCCGGGACAGGGGCAAGGAACACCATATATTTT.

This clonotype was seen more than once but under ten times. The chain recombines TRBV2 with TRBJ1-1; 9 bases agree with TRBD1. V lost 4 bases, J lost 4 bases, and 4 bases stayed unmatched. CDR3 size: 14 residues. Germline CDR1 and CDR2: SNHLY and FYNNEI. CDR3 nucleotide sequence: TGTGCCAGCAGTGGGACAGGGGCAGGCACTGAAGCTTTCTTT. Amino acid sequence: CASSGTGAGTEAFF.

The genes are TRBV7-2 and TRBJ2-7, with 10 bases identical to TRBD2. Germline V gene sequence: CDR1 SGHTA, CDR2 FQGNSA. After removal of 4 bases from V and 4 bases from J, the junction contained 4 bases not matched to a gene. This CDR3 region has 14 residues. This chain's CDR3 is CASSSRTSGYEQYF. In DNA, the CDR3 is TGTGCCAGCAGCTCCCGGACTAGCGGATACGAGCAGTACTTC.

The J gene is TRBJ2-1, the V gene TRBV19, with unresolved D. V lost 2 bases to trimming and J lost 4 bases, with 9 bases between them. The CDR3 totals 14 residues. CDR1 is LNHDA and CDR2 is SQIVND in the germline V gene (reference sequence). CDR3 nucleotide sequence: TGTGCCAGTAGTATATCAGCCTTTTACAATGAGCAGTTCTTC. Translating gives CASSISAFYNEQFF.

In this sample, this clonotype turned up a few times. CDR3 in amino acids: CASSYRDAVHF. The CDR3 nucleotides read TGTGCCAGCAGTTACCGGGACGCGGTCCACTTT. The chain combines TRBV6-5 with TRBJ1-6; TRBD1 is a possible D gene (5 bases). The CDR3 sequence is 11 residues long. V was trimmed by 2 bases and J by 17 bases, leaving 10 bases between them. Germline V gene data show CDR1 as MNHEY and CDR2 as SVGAGI.

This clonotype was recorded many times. This CDR3 is CAWSWSNQPQHF. Here the CDR3 DNA reads TGTGCCTGGAGTTGGAGCAATCAGCCCCAGCATTTT. The chain recombines TRBV30 with TRBJ1-5; D is undetermined. Trimming stripped 2 bases from V and 1 base from J, with 3 bases between. Germline V CDR1 and CDR2: GTSNPN, SVGIG (reference sequence). This CDR3 contains 12 residues. The full variable domain, with the rest looked up from reference TRBV30 and TRBJ1-5, is SQTIHQWPATLVQPVGSPLSLECTVEGTSNPNLYWYRQAAGRGLQLLFYSVGIGQISSEVPQNLSASRPQDRQFILSSKKLLLSDSGFYLCAWSWSNQPQHFGDGTRLSIL.

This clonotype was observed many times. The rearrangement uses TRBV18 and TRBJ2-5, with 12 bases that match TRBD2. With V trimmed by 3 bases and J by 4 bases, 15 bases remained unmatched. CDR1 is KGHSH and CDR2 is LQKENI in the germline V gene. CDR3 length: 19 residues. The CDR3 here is CASSPLAGGVPYVGETQYF. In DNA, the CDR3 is TGTGCCAGCTCACCCCTAGCGGGAGGGGTCCCGTATGTTGGAGAGACCCAGTACTTC.

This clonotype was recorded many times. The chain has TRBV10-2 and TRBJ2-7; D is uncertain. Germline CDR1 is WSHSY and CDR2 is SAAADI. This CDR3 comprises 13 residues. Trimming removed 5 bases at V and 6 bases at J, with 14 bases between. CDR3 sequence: CASSRHLESEQYF. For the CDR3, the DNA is TGCGCCAGCAGTAGACATTTGGAGAGCGAGCAGTACTTC.

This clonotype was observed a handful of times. In DNA form, the CDR3 reads TGTGCCATCAGTGACAGCGCAACTAATGAAAAACTGTTTTTT. It is translated as CAISDSATNEKLFF. The chain uses TRBV10-3 and TRBJ1-4, with unresolved D. Germline V CDR1 and CDR2: ENHRY, SYGVKD. The CDR3 has 14 amino acids. Deletions cut 3 bases from V and 0 bases from J, with 5 bases between.

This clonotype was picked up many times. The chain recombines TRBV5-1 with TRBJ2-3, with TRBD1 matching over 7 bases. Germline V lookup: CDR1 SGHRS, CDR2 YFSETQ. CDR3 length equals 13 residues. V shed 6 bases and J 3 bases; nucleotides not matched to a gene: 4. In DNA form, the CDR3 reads TGCGCCAGCAAAAAGGGGGCGACAGATACGCAGTATTTT. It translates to CASKKGATDTQYF.

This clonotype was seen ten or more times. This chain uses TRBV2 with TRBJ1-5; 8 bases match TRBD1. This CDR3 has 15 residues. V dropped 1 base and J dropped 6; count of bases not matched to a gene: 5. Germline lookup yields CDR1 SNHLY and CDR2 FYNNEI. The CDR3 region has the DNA TGTGCCAGCAGTGAAGAGTCAGGGGGCTTTCAGCCCCAGCATTTT. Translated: CASSEESGGFQPQHF.

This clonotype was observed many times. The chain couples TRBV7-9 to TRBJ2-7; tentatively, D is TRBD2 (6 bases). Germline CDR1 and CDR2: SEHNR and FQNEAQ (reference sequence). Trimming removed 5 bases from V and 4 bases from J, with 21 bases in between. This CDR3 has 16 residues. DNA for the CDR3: TGTGCCAGCAGCCCTTACGCGGGACCGCTCCCGTACGAGCAGTACTTC. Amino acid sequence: CASSPYAGPLPYEQYF.

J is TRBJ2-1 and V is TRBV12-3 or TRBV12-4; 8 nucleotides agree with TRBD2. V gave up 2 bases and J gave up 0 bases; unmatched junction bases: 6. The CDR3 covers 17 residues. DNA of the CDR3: TGTGCCAGCAGTTTAAAGGCTAGCGGGTTCTCCTACAATGAGCAGTTCTTC. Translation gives CASSLKASGFSYNEQFF.

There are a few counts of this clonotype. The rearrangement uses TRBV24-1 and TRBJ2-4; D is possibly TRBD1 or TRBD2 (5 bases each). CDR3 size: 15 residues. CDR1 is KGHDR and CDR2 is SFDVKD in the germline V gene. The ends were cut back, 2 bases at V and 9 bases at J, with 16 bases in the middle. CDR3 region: CATSDSRDQGVIQYF. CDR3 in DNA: TGTGCCACCAGTGATTCCCGGGACCAAGGAGTCATTCAGTACTTC.

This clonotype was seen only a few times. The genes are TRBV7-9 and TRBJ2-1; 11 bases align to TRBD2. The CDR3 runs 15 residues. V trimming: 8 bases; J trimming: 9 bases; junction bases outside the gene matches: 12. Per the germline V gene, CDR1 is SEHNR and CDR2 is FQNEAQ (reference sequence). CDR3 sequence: CASLTLAGGPGEQFF. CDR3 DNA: TGTGCCAGCTTGACCTTAGCGGGAGGGCCGGGTGAGCAGTTCTTC.

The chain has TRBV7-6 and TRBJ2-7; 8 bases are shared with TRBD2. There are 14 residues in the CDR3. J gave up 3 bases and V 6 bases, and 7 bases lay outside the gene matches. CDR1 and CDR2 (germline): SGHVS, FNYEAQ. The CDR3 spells CASSPSGRNYEQYF. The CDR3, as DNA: TGTGCCAGCAGTCCCAGCGGGAGAAACTACGAGCAGTACTTC.

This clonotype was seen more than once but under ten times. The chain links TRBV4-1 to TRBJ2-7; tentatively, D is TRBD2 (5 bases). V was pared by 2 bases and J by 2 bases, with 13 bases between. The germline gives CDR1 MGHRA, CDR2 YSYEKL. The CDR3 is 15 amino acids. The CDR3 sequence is CASSQFSGYTYEQYF. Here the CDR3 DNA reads TGCGCCAGCAGCCAATTCTCGGGGTACACCTACGAGCAGTACTTC.

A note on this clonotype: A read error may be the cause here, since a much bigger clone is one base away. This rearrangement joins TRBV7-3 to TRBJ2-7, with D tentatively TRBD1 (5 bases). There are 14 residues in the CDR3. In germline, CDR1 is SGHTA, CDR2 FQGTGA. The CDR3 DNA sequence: TGTGCCAGCAGCGCCCAGGGTGGACACTACGAGCGGTACTTC. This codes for CASSAQGGHYERYF.

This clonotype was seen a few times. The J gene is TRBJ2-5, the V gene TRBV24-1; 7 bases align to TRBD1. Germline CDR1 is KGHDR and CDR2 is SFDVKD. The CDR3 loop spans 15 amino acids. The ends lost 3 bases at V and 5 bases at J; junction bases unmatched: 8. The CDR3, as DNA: TGTGCCACCAGTGATCCACAGGGGCCCGGGGAGACCCAGTACTTC. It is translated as CATSDPQGPGETQYF.

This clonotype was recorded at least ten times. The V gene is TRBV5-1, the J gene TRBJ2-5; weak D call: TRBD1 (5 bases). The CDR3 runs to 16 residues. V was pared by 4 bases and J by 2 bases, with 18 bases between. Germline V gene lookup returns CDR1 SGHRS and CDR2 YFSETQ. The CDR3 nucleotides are TGCGCCAGCAGCCCCCCCAGGGCACTATCTCAAGAGACCCAGTACTTC. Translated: CASSPPRALSQETQYF.

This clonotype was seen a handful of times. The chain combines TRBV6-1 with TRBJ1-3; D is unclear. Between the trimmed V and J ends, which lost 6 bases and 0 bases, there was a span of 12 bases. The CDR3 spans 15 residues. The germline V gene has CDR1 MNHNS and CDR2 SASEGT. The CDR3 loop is CASSSRGSSGNTIYF. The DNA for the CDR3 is TGTGCCAGCAGCTCCCGAGGTTCCTCTGGAAACACCATATATTTT.